This is a list of T cell receptor beta chains from one sample in a study of blood T cell repertoires in COVID-19. Sequenced by immunoSEQ multiplex PCR; TCRdb stores in-frame clones only, minus some. Of 91,000 or so clones listed, more than 70% are singletons. Material for sequencing was peripheral blood. The receptor source for this set is a woman in her sixties or seventies in a cohort sampled during active or convalescent COVID-19. The CDR3 runs from the conserved cysteine through the conserved F or W. A D gene is named only where the DNA matches it firmly. The size of a clone is reported for some rows only, either as once, few or many, or as a class for expanded clones.

j_call | v_call | d_call | clone_size | cdr3_aa | cdr3_nt
TRBJ1-1 | TRBV6-2/TRBV6-3 | NA | once | CASSYLQTNTEAFF | TGTGCCAGCAGTTACTTACAGACGAACACTGAAGCTTTCTTT
TRBJ1-4 | TRBV6-6 | TRBD1 | NA | CASSFRDRGEKLFF | TGTGCCAGCAGTTTCCGGGACAGGGGGGAAAAACTGTTTTTT
TRBJ2-5 | TRBV19 | NA | few | CASSLTLKETQYF | TGTGCCAGTAGTCTTACATTGAAAGAGACCCAGTACTTC
TRBJ1-1 | TRBV4-1 | NA | NA | CASSQVGAANTEAFF | TGCGCCAGCAGCCAAGTTGGGGCGGCTAACACTGAAGCTTTCTTT
TRBJ2-3 | TRBV9 | NA | NA | CASSVGLDFSTDTQYF | TGTGCCAGCAGCGTAGGGCTCGATTTTTCCACAGATACGCAGTATTTT
TRBJ1-2 | TRBV6-6 | TRBD1 | NA | CASSPKTGQALRSRYGYTF | TGTGCCAGCAGTCCTAAGACAGGGCAGGCTCTCCGCTCTCGCTATGGCTACACCTTC
TRBJ1-4 | TRBV6-5 | NA | NA | CASQTGINEKLFF | TGTGCCAGCCAAACAGGGATTAATGAAAAACTGTTTTTT
TRBJ2-7 | TRBV11-3 | TRBD1 | few | CASSYRTGRTYEQYF | TGTGCCAGCAGCTACCGGACAGGGCGAACCTACGAGCAGTACTTC
TRBJ1-1 | TRBV29-1 | NA | NA | CSVGQGRGTEAFF | TGCAGCGTGGGCCAGGGTAGAGGCACTGAAGCTTTCTTT
TRBJ2-7 | TRBV6-5 | NA | NA | CASSYTGRVTNEQYF | TGTGCCAGCAGTTATACAGGGAGGGTCACTAACGAGCAGTACTTC
TRBJ2-6 | TRBV5-1 | NA | NA | CASRATGSGANVLTF | TGCGCCAGCAGAGCCACAGGGTCTGGGGCCAACGTCCTGACTTTC
TRBJ2-3 | TRBV4-1 | NA | NA | CASSQETGTQYF | TGCGCCAGCAGCCAAGAAACGGGAACGCAGTATTTT
TRBJ2-7 | TRBV11-2 | NA | NA | CASSAEGGGSYEQYF | TGTGCCAGCAGCGCAGAGGGGGGAGGGTCCTACGAGCAGTACTTC
TRBJ1-5 | TRBV11-2 | NA | NA | CASSLDRWATLGSNQPQHF | TGTGCCAGCAGCTTGGACCGTTGGGCTACACTAGGTAGTAATCAGCCCCAGCATTTT
TRBJ2-7 | TRBV18 | TRBD1 | NA | CASSPPGQGGEQYF | TGTGCCAGCTCACCGCCGGGACAGGGTGGCGAGCAGTACTTC
TRBJ2-7 | TRBV9 | NA | NA | CASSVVGGEQYF | TGTGCCAGCAGCGTAGTCGGAGGCGAGCAGTACTTC
TRBJ2-7 | TRBV4-2 | NA | NA | CASSQEGATSREQYF | TGTGCCAGCAGCCAAGAAGGGGCCACCTCTCGCGAGCAGTACTTC
TRBJ1-1 | TRBV18 | TRBD1 | NA | CASSPPGTGTTEAFF | TGTGCCAGCTCACCGCCGGGGACAGGGACCACTGAAGCTTTCTTT
TRBJ2-2 | TRBV27 | TRBD2 | NA | CACRAGGGYTGELFF | TGTGCCTGCAGAGCGGGGGGGGGCTACACCGGGGAGCTGTTTTTT
TRBJ2-3 | TRBV27 | TRBD1 | NA | CASSRQGVDTQYF | TGTGCCAGCAGTCGACAGGGTGTCGATACGCAGTATTTT
TRBJ2-5 | TRBV4-1 | NA | NA | CASSQGYMDGGQETQYF | TGCGCCAGCAGCCAAGGATACATGGACGGAGGACAAGAGACCCAGTACTTC
TRBJ2-3 | TRBV4-2 | NA | NA | CASSQERASGTDTQYF | TGTGCCAGCAGCCAAGAACGGGCTAGCGGCACAGATACGCAGTATTTT
TRBJ1-5 | TRBV23-1 | NA | NA | CASSQTLNRQPQHF | TGCGCCAGCAGTCAAACACTAAACCGGCAGCCCCAGCATTTT